Listed below are T cell receptor beta chains from one sample, sequenced in a study of blood T cell repertoires in COVID-19. Data came from immunoSEQ multiplex PCR; TCRdb stores just in-frame clones and leaves some out. Of fewer than 85,000 clones in the sample, more than 60% were seen once. The sequenced sample consisted of peripheral blood. All receptors come from a woman older than 75 with active or convalescent COVID-19. CDR3s include the opening cysteine and the closing phenylalanine or tryptophan. A D gene is named only where the DNA matches it firmly. Some rows have no size entry. The others give once, few or many, or a class for an expanded clone.

V gene	clone size	D gene	J gene	CDR3 protein	CDR3 DNA
TRBV2	NA	TRBD1	TRBJ1-5	CASIGQGNQPQHF	TGTGCCAGCATTGGACAGGGCAATCAGCCCCAGCATTTT
TRBV9	NA	NA	TRBJ1-2	CASSVLDSLTIDGYTF	TGTGCCAGCAGCGTACTGGACAGCCTTACAATTGACGGCTACACCTTC
TRBV30	NA	NA	TRBJ2-5	CAWSVNTRQRETQYF	TGTGCCTGGAGTGTAAACACCCGACAAAGAGAGACCCAGTACTTC
TRBV7-2	once	NA	TRBJ1-2	CASSIGTHYGYTF	TGTGCCAGCAGCATCGGGACACACTATGGCTACACCTTC
TRBV7-9	many	NA	TRBJ2-2	CASSNEQAGELFF	TGTGCCAGCAGCAATGAACAAGCCGGGGAGCTGTTTTTT
TRBV6-2/TRBV6-3	NA	NA	TRBJ1-1	CASSPRQDPMNTEAFF	TGTGCCAGCAGTCCACGACAGGACCCCATGAACACTGAAGCTTTCTTT
TRBV24-1	NA	TRBD1	TRBJ1-5	CATSDSRGLDNQPQHF	TGTGCCACCAGTGATAGCAGGGGGCTAGACAATCAGCCCCAGCATTTT
TRBV5-1	NA	TRBD1	TRBJ1-1	CASSLSTGSRLGTEAFF	TGCGCCAGCAGCTTATCGACAGGGTCTCGGTTGGGGACTGAAGCTTTCTTT
TRBV3-1/TRBV3-2	NA	NA	TRBJ1-4	CASSPGVRGTNEKLFF	TGTGCCAGCAGCCCAGGGGTACGGGGAACTAATGAAAAACTGTTTTTT
TRBV30	NA	NA	TRBJ2-2	CAWSVPRTVIGELFF	TGTGCCTGGAGTGTACCAAGGACAGTAATCGGGGAGCTGTTTTTT
TRBV4-3	few	NA	TRBJ1-6	CASSQEQGSPLHF	TGCGCCAGCAGCCAAGAGCAGGGCTCACCCCTCCACTTT
TRBV10-1	NA	NA	TRBJ1-1	CASRVAPFF	TGCGCCAGCAGGGTAGCGCCTTTCTTT
TRBV7-2	NA	NA	TRBJ1-2	CASSLGVVGSGYTF	TGTGCCAGCAGCTTAGGAGTCGTCGGGAGTGGCTACACCTTC
TRBV7-8	NA	NA	TRBJ2-7	CASSLVDSHYEQYF	TGTGCCAGCAGCTTAGTAGACAGTCACTACGAGCAGTACTTC
TRBV28	NA	NA	TRBJ1-4	CASSFLVSNEKLFF	TGTGCCAGCAGTTTCTTAGTGAGCAATGAAAAACTGTTTTTT
TRBV27	NA	NA	TRBJ2-7	CASSTGYSYEQYF	TGTGCCAGCAGTACAGGTTACTCCTACGAGCAGTACTTC
TRBV24-1	NA	TRBD1	TRBJ1-1	CATSDPGTGTTEAFF	TGTGCCACCAGTGACCCCGGGACAGGGACCACTGAAGCTTTCTTT
TRBV2	NA	TRBD1	TRBJ1-1	CARLDRDMTEAFF	TGTGCCAGGCTGGACAGGGACATGACTGAAGCTTTCTTT
TRBV6-1	NA	NA	TRBJ2-7	CASSVQGAGAYEQYF	TGTGCCAGCAGTGTACAAGGGGCAGGGGCCTACGAGCAGTACTTC
TRBV19	NA	NA	TRBJ1-5	CATTPSRDQPQHF	TGTGCCACCACTCCGAGCAGGGATCAGCCCCAGCATTTT
TRBV28	NA	TRBD1	TRBJ1-1	CASSYAQGAEGGTEAFF	TGTGCCAGCAGTTACGCGCAGGGGGCTGAAGGGGGTACTGAAGCTTTCTTT
TRBV27	NA	TRBD1	TRBJ2-1	CASSFSIYRGVTGGDDEQFF	TGTGCCAGCAGTTTTTCTATCTATCGCGGGGTAACAGGGGGAGACGATGAGCAGTTCTTC
TRBV7-8	NA	NA	TRBJ1-3	CASSLAAANTIYF	TGTGCCAGCAGCTTAGCTGCGGCGAACACCATATATTTT
TRBV5-5	NA	TRBD2	TRBJ2-7	CASSFLAGGQEQYF	TGTGCCAGCAGCTTTTTAGCGGGGGGGCAAGAGCAGTACTTC
TRBV18	NA	TRBD1	TRBJ1-2	CASSPQQGRGNYGYTF	TGTGCCAGCTCCCCTCAACAGGGGCGAGGAAACTATGGCTACACCTTC
TRBV2	few	NA	TRBJ1-4	CASRLGDTTNEKLFF	TGTGCCAGCAGACTGGGAGACACAACTAATGAAAAACTGTTTTTT
TRBV19	NA	TRBD1	TRBJ2-7	CASSQTTGASYEQYF	TGTGCCAGTAGTCAAACCACAGGGGCCTCCTACGAGCAGTACTTC
TRBV3-1/TRBV3-2	NA	TRBD2	TRBJ2-3	CASRRNSGGEGTDTQYF	TGTGCCAGCAGGAGGAATAGCGGGGGGGAAGGCACAGATACGCAGTATTTT
TRBV5-4	NA	NA	TRBJ2-5	CASSRGAQETQYF	TGTGCCAGCAGCCGGGGTGCTCAAGAGACCCAGTACTTC
TRBV30	NA	TRBD1	TRBJ1-3	CAWSALTGVFDTIYF	TGTGCCTGGAGTGCCTTAACAGGGGTGTTCGACACCATATATTTT
TRBV11-2	NA	NA	TRBJ2-3	CASSRPEGTDTQYF	TGTGCCAGCAGCCGCCCCGAGGGAACAGATACGCAGTATTTT
TRBV4-3	NA	TRBD1	TRBJ2-3	CASSQEPRDRIQYF	TGCGCCAGCAGCCAAGAACCCCGGGACAGGATCCAGTATTTT
TRBV9	NA	TRBD1	TRBJ1-1	CASSPRGRDEAFF	TGTGCCAGCAGCCCTAGGGGGCGGGATGAAGCTTTCTTT
TRBV5-1	NA	NA	TRBJ2-5	CAEPPQETQYF	TGCGCCGAGCCGCCACAAGAGACCCAGTACTTC
TRBV6-5	NA	NA	TRBJ2-2	CASGQTTGELFF	TGTGCCAGCGGACAGACCACCGGGGAGCTGTTTTTT
TRBV11-2	NA	NA	TRBJ1-1	CASSLVEGMNTEAFF	TGTGCCAGCAGCTTAGTGGAGGGGATGAACACTGAAGCTTTCTTT
TRBV3-1/TRBV3-2	NA	NA	TRBJ2-7	CASSPGWGVYSYEQYF	TGTGCCAGCAGCCCAGGGTGGGGGGTATACTCCTACGAGCAGTACTTC
TRBV3-1/TRBV3-2	NA	TRBD1	TRBJ1-2	CASSQAGQGKRDYGYTF	TGTGCCAGCAGCCAAGCGGGACAGGGGAAAAGGGACTATGGCTACACCTTC
TRBV28	NA	NA	TRBJ1-5	CASSLTELYSNQPQHF	TGTGCCAGCAGTTTAACGGAGCTGTATAGCAATCAGCCCCAGCATTTT